Listed here are 12 T cell receptor beta chains from one sample, sequenced in a study of radiation and T cells in renal cell carcinoma. As to time point: blood 4 weeks post-SBRT, at nephrectomy. Treatment denoted: 15 Gy SBRT to primary tumor, nephrectomy 4 weeks later. Profiled with immunoSEQ multiplex PCR; TCRdb holds only in-frame clones, not every one. The sample shows around 100,000 clones, 75% to 85% of them seen only once. The sequencing used blood, collected from a patient whose treatment included radiotherapy and nephrectomy. These receptors came from a man in his sixties with renal cell carcinoma.

V is TRBV19 and J is TRBJ1-3; D uncertain. V shed 3 bases and J shed 7 bases, with 16 bases lying between them. The V gene's germline CDR1 is LNHDA and CDR2 SQIVND (reference sequence). The CDR3 loop spans 15 amino acids. CDR3 DNA sequence: TGTGCCAGTAGTATCCTGAACCGGGTCGGGAACACCATATATTTT. Protein sequence: CASSILNRVGNTIYF.

This clone was found once. Other DNA sequences within the sample encode an identical CDR3. V is TRBV28 and J is TRBJ1-2; a weak D match, TRBD1 (6 bases). Germline V gene sequence: CDR1 MDHEN, CDR2 SYDVKM. V was pared by 1 base and J by 10 bases, with 19 bases between. The CDR3 has 15 amino acids. CDR3 in amino acids: CASSLSYGTGSDYTF. The CDR3 DNA follows: TGTGCCAGCAGTTTATCCTACGGAACAGGGAGCGACTACACCTTC.

The rearrangement joins TRBV6-5 to TRBJ2-4, with TRBD2 matching over 7 bases. The germline V gene has CDR1 MNHEY and CDR2 SVGAGI. J gave up 16 bases and V 0 bases, and 18 bases lay outside the gene matches. CDR3 length: 16 residues. This chain's CDR3 is CASSYSAGEGRIVPYF. In DNA form, the CDR3 reads TGTGCCAGCAGTTACTCGGCGGGGGAGGGCCGAATCGTCCCATACTTC.

The rearrangement uses TRBV5-6 and TRBJ2-7, with D unresolved. Germline CDR1 and CDR2: SGHDT and YYEEEE. V gave up 2 bases and J gave up 3 bases, with 15 bases separating them. CDR3 length equals 15 residues. In nucleotides, the CDR3 is TGTGCCAGCAGCTTAGTCTCTTTATCAGGCTACGAGCAGTACTTC. Its protein product is CASSLVSLSGYEQYF.

As concerns this clone: A junction boundary mismatches the germline segment, possibly from a read error. In nucleotides, the CDR3 is TGTGCCAGCAGCTGGGGGACCTACAAGCAGTACTTC. Protein: CASSWGTYKQYF. The rearrangement uses TRBV5-6 and TRBJ2-7; D is perhaps TRBD1 or TRBD2 (5 bases each). The CDR3 is made up of 12 amino acids. Germline CDR1 is SGHDT and CDR2 is YYEEEE.

This clone has a single count. J is TRBJ2-2 and V is TRBV19; 7 bases align to TRBD1. The CDR3 length is 16 residues. Germline V gene sequence: CDR1 LNHDA, CDR2 SQIVND (reference sequence). Trimming cost V 3 bases and J 6 bases; bases outside gene matches: 10. As DNA, the CDR3 is TGTGCCAGTAGTATTATATGGGACAGTCGGGCCGGGGAGCTGTTTTTT. It specifies CASSIIWDSRAGELFF.

This clone came up a few times. V usage is TRBV28 and J usage is TRBJ2-7; TRBD1 aligns across 7 bases. The length of the CDR3 is 13 residues. V was clipped by 5 bases and J by 0 bases; unmatched bases: 1. CDR1 and CDR2 (germline): MDHEN, SYDVKM. CDR3 coding DNA: TGTGCCAGCAGTCCAGGGGGCTCCTACGAGCAGTACTTC. This sequence encodes CASSPGGSYEQYF.

The chain employs TRBV7-2 and TRBJ1-4; 7 nucleotides match TRBD1. This CDR3 comprises 14 residues. Germline V gene data show CDR1 as SGHTA and CDR2 as FQGNSA. V was clipped by 2 bases and J by 6 bases; unmatched bases: 3. The CDR3 loop reads CASSLLGGDEKLFF. The CDR3 DNA is TGTGCCAGCAGCTTATTAGGGGGCGATGAAAAACTGTTTTTT.

J is TRBJ1-2 and V is TRBV19, with TRBD1 matching over 7 bases. Unmatched junction bases numbered 6, after V lost 7 bases and J lost 4 bases. The CDR3 runs to 13 residues. Per germline, CDR1 LNHDA and CDR2 SQIVND (reference sequence). The CDR3 loop is CASTFDRAYGYTF. Here the CDR3 DNA reads TGTGCCAGTACCTTCGACAGGGCCTATGGCTACACCTTC.

This chain joins TRBV4-2 and TRBJ2-1, with D unresolved. Germline lookup yields CDR1 LGHNA and CDR2 YNFKEQ. The CDR3 consists of 18 residues. V lost 0 bases to trimming and J lost 3 bases, with 18 bases between them. DNA of the CDR3: TGTGCCAGCAGCCAAGACCCCCGGTCAGCGAGAATCTACAATGAGCAGTTCTTC. It translates to CASSQDPRSARIYNEQFF.

V gene TRBV2 combines with J gene TRBJ2-1, with 10 bases that match TRBD2. The CDR3 is 16 amino acids. The germline V gene encodes CDR1 SNHLY and CDR2 FYNNEI. V gave up 1 base and J gave up 12 bases; unmatched junction bases: 12. Here the CDR3 DNA reads TGTGCCAGCAGTGAAGGGCTAGCGGGAGTTGGTTGGGCGCAGTTCTTC. Translated: CASSEGLAGVGWAQFF.

The genes are TRBV13 and TRBJ1-2; 8 nucleotides agree with TRBD1. The CDR3 spans 15 residues. Germline-derived CDR1 and CDR2 are PRHDT and FYEKMQ (reference sequence). Trimming removed 0 bases from V and 6 bases from J; junction bases left unmatched: 6. CDR3: CASSLGRRGRDGYTF. The CDR3, as DNA: TGTGCCAGCAGCTTAGGCCGCAGGGGGCGGGATGGCTACACCTTC.